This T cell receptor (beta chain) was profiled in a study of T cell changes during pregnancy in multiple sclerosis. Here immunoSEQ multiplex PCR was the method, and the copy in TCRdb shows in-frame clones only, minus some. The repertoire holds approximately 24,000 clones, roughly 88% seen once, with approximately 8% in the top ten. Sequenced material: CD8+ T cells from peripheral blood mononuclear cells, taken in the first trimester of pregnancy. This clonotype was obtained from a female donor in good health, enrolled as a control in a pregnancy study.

The CDR3 loop reads CAIGGAWTEAFF. The CDR3 coding sequence is TGTGCCATCGGGGGGGCGTGGACTGAAGCTTTCTTT. V gene TRBV10-3 combines with J gene TRBJ1-1; a weak D match, TRBD1 (6 bases). Trimming took off 8 bases at V and 5 bases at J, with 12 bases between the two ends. In germline, CDR1 is ENHRY, CDR2 SYGVKD. The CDR3 has 12 amino acids.